The 26 T cell receptor beta chains below were found in one sample sequenced in a study of blood T cell repertoires in COVID-19. The repertoire was sequenced with immunoSEQ multiplex PCR; TCRdb's copy has only in-frame clones and lacks some. The sample carries fewer than 120,000 clones, over 75% recorded once. The specimen was peripheral blood. The receptor set was obtained from an elderly woman with active or convalescent COVID-19.

The chain combines TRBV27 with TRBJ2-2, with 8 bases fitting TRBD2. Trimming cost V 3 bases and J 4 bases; bases outside gene matches: 7. This CDR3 comprises 16 residues. Per germline, CDR1 MNHEY and CDR2 SMNVEV (reference sequence). The CDR3 DNA reads as TGTGCCAGCAGTTTTATTAGCGGGAAGGCCACCGGGGAGCTGTTTTTT. This translates into CASSFISGKATGELFF.

This chain uses TRBV7-2 with TRBJ2-1; a possible D gene is TRBD2 (6 bases). The CDR3 is 13 amino acids. V was clipped by 4 bases and J by 9 bases, with 13 bases between them. Germline CDR1 reads SGHTA; CDR2 reads FQGNSA. The CDR3 DNA reads as TGTGCCAGCAGCTCCGCGGACTATTTTGAGCAGTTCTTC. This translates into CASSSADYFEQFF.

CDR3: CASSQGLAQSTDTQYF. The CDR3 nucleotides read TGTGCCAGCAGCCAAGGACTAGCGCAAAGCACAGATACGCAGTATTTT. The J gene is TRBJ2-3, the V gene TRBV3-1 (or the pseudogene TRBV3-2); TRBD2 aligns across 8 bases. The germline gives CDR1 LGHDT, CDR2 YNNKEL (reference sequence). V lost 1 base, J lost 0 bases, and 3 bases stayed unmatched. The CDR3 contains 16 residues.

V gene TRBV19 combines with J gene TRBJ2-7; 8 nucleotides agree with TRBD1. Germline V gene lookup returns CDR1 LNHDA and CDR2 SQIVND (reference sequence). The CDR3 extends over 14 amino acids. The junction had 10 bases not matched to a gene; V was cut back by 10 bases and J by 2 bases. CDR3 DNA sequence: TGTGCCACCAGCGTAGGACAGGGAACCTACGAGCAGTACTTC. Amino acid sequence: CATSVGQGTYEQYF.

The V gene is TRBV6-5, the J gene TRBJ2-5; 9 bases are a match to TRBD1. There are 14 residues in the CDR3. Germline CDR1 reads MNHEY; CDR2 reads SVGAGI. The trim removed 5 bases at V and 6 bases at J, leaving 7 bases unmatched. The CDR3 sequence is CASSQTGGAQTQYF. The CDR3 DNA reads as TGTGCCAGCAGTCAAACAGGGGGCGCGCAGACCCAGTACTTC.

The gene calls are TRBV18 and TRBJ1-2; D gene unclear. CDR1 is KGHSH, CDR2 LQKENI, per germline. Trimming left V 5 bases short and J 2 bases short, with 9 bases between. The CDR3 extends over 13 amino acids. The CDR3 loop is CASSEGVNYGYTF. In DNA, the CDR3 is TGTGCCAGCTCAGAGGGTGTGAACTATGGCTACACCTTC. Looking up the rest from reference TRBV18 and TRBJ1-2 gives the full variable domain: NAGVMQNPRHLVRRRGQEARLRCSPMKGHSHVYWYRQLPEEGLKFMVYLQKENIIDESGMPKERFSAEFPKEGPSILRIQQVVRGDSAAYFCASSEGVNYGYTFGSGTRLTVV.

The CDR3 is CSGGRLAGGADTQYF. CDR3 bases: TGCAGCGGGGGTCGTCTAGCGGGAGGGGCAGATACGCAGTATTTT. The chain links TRBV29-1 to TRBJ2-3, with TRBD2 matching over 12 bases. In germline, CDR1 is SQVTM, CDR2 ANQGSEA. The CDR3 contains 15 residues. V dropped 7 bases and J dropped 4; count of bases not matched to a gene: 9.

V is TRBV7-9 and J is TRBJ2-7; 10 nucleotides agree with TRBD1. Looked up from germline, CDR1 is SEHNR and CDR2 is FQNEAQ (reference sequence). This CDR3 region has 17 residues. With V trimmed by 5 bases and J by 3 bases, 13 bases remained unmatched. CDR3 sequence (DNA): TGTGCCAGCAGCCACGGCGGACCGGGACAGGGGATCTACGAGCAGTACTTC. Translation: CASSHGGPGQGIYEQYF.

The chain has TRBV7-2 and TRBJ2-5; D may be TRBD2 (5 bases). Germline V gene lookup returns CDR1 SGHTA and CDR2 FQGNSA. V lost 2 bases to trimming and J lost 4 bases, with 11 bases between them. The CDR3 sequence is 14 residues long. DNA of the CDR3: TGTGCCAGCAGCTTAATGGGAGCCGCAGAGACCCAGTACTTC. Encoded protein: CASSLMGAAETQYF.

In DNA, the CDR3 is TGTGCCAGCAGTGACCAGGGGGCTGTTTCAGATACGCAGTATTTT. The encoded protein is CASSDQGAVSDTQYF. J is TRBJ2-3 and V is TRBV6-1; TRBD1 agrees at 8 bases. In germline, CDR1 is MNHNS, CDR2 SASEGT. Trimming cost V 3 bases and J 4 bases; bases outside gene matches: 6. This CDR3 region has 15 residues.

This clone has only a few counts. This chain links TRBV7-8 with TRBJ1-5, with D maybe TRBD1 (6 bases). The CDR3 loop spans 16 amino acids. Germline CDR1 reads SGHVS; CDR2 reads FQNEAQ. V lost 1 base to trimming and J lost 3 bases, with 13 bases between them. The DNA of the CDR3 is TGTGCCAGCAGCTTAGTAGGGGGGGCCCCCAATCAGCCCCAGCATTTT. It codes for CASSLVGGAPNQPQHF.

This chain connects TRBV9 to TRBJ2-7, with 8 bases matching TRBD1. Unmatched junction bases numbered 14, after V lost 2 bases and J lost 1 base. The CDR3 sequence is 18 residues long. Germline CDR1 SGDLS, CDR2 YYNGEE. For the CDR3, the DNA is TGTGCCAGCAGCGTCCCACCCAGTCCAGGGGGCTCTTCCTACGAGCAGTACTTC. Its translation is CASSVPPSPGGSSYEQYF.

The chain is built from TRBV27 and TRBJ2-2, with D perhaps matching TRBD2 (5 bases). In germline, CDR1 is MNHEY, CDR2 SMNVEV (reference sequence). V shed 5 bases and J shed 7 bases, with 17 bases lying between them. This CDR3 has 15 amino acids. For the CDR3, the DNA is TGTGCCAGCAGTCACACCGGGGAACCTGTCGGGGAGCTGTTTTTT. It specifies CASSHTGEPVGELFF.

The chain has TRBV29-1 and TRBJ2-7, with D tentatively TRBD2 (5 bases). Trimming took off 6 bases at V and 2 bases at J, with 11 bases between the two ends. Germline lookup yields CDR1 SQVTM and CDR2 ANQGSEA. This CDR3 spans 12 amino acids. DNA of the CDR3: TGCAGCGTAAGCGAGGGTACCTACGAGCAGTACTTC. Translation gives CSVSEGTYEQYF.

This clone was seen only a few times. This chain links TRBV7-9 with TRBJ2-1, with TRBD1 matching over 7 bases. Trimming cost V 6 bases and J 4 bases; bases outside gene matches: 6. The CDR3 covers 14 residues. Looked up from germline, CDR1 is SEHNR and CDR2 is FQNEAQ (reference sequence). The CDR3 spells CASSHTGQYNEQFF. DNA for the CDR3: TGTGCCAGCAGTCATACGGGACAGTACAATGAGCAGTTCTTC.

This clone occurred a few times. The J gene is TRBJ1-1, the V gene TRBV5-6; D might be TRBD1 (6 bases). The CDR3 is 14 residues long. Trimming stripped 1 base from V and 7 bases from J, with 14 bases between. CDR1 is SGHDT, CDR2 YYEEEE, per germline. CDR3 coding DNA: TGTGCCAGCAGCTTGACCAGGGGATCTCGTGAAGCTTTCTTT. This gives the protein CASSLTRGSREAFF.

The chain carries TRBV11-2 and TRBJ1-5; possible D gene TRBD1, 5 bases. V gave up 2 bases and J gave up 6 bases, with 11 bases separating them. There are 14 residues in the CDR3. Germline CDR1 is SGHAT and CDR2 is FQNNGV. The CDR3 loop is CASSLRGGGQPQHF. CDR3 DNA: TGTGCCAGCAGCTTAAGGGGAGGCGGTCAGCCCCAGCATTTT.

This clone was seen a few times. The V call is TRBV7-2, the J call TRBJ2-1; possibly TRBD2 for D (6 bases). This CDR3 region has 14 residues. The V end was cut by 4 bases, the J end by 4 bases, with 11 bases between. Germline loops: CDR1 SGHTA, CDR2 FQGNSA. CDR3 bases: TGTGCCAGCAGCTATCCTGGGGGGTACAATGAGCAGTTCTTC. This encodes CASSYPGGYNEQFF.

The chain couples TRBV3-1 (or the pseudogene TRBV3-2) to TRBJ2-2; 9 bases map to TRBD1. V dropped 4 bases and J dropped 5; count of bases not matched to a gene: 5. The CDR3 runs 15 residues. In germline, CDR1 is LGHDT, CDR2 YNNKEL (reference sequence). The CDR3 DNA reads TGTGCCAGCAGCCCCCGGGACAGGGCAACCGGGGAGCTGTTTTTT. As protein: CASSPRDRATGELFF.

The rearrangement uses TRBV6-2 or TRBV6-3 and TRBJ2-7, with 15 bases matching TRBD2. There are 20 residues in the CDR3. V trimming: 1 base; J trimming: 2 bases; junction bases outside the gene matches: 12. Germline lookup yields CDR1 MNHEY and CDR2 SVGEGT. The CDR3 reads CASSYYPGTSGRLITYEQYF. For the CDR3, the DNA is TGTGCCAGCAGTTACTACCCCGGGACTAGCGGGAGGTTAATAACCTACGAGCAGTACTTC.

This rearrangement joins TRBV24-1 to TRBJ1-1, with 7 bases that match TRBD1. CDR1 KGHDR and CDR2 SFDVKD come from the germline V gene. This CDR3 has 14 residues. Trimming cost V 7 bases and J 4 bases; bases outside gene matches: 8. The CDR3 DNA reads as TGTGCCACCAGAGAGACAGGGTACAGCACTGAAGCTTTCTTT. It translates to CATRETGYSTEAFF.

The chain uses TRBV28 and TRBJ2-5; unclear D gene. CDR1 is MDHEN, CDR2 SYDVKM, per germline. The CDR3 runs 12 residues. V lost 2 bases and J lost 6, with 7 bases in between. CDR3 region: CASSLNIQTQYF. CDR3 DNA sequence: TGTGCCAGCAGTTTAAATATCCAGACCCAGTACTTC.

The chain uses TRBV15 and TRBJ1-1; D ambiguous. The germline V gene encodes CDR1 LNHNV and CDR2 YYDKDF (reference sequence). This CDR3 has 13 residues. The germline V and J ends were trimmed by 0 bases and 5 bases, with 7 bases remaining between them. In DNA form, the CDR3 reads TGTGCCACCAGCAGAGACTTGTTTACTGAAGCTTTCTTT. As protein: CATSRDLFTEAFF.

The gene calls are TRBV5-1 and TRBJ2-5, with 7 positions matching TRBD2. The CDR3 covers 12 residues. Trimming took 5 bases from V and 5 from J; bases not matched to a gene: 3. Looked up from germline, CDR1 is SGHRS and CDR2 is YFSETQ. CDR3 residues: CASRAGSETQYF. As DNA, the CDR3 is TGCGCCAGCAGAGCGGGGTCCGAGACCCAGTACTTC.

V is TRBV7-3 and J is TRBJ2-3; D uncertain. V lost 2 bases and J 4 bases, leaving 13 bases between the germline ends. The CDR3 length is 15 residues. Germline CDR1 is SGHTA and CDR2 is FQGTGA. The CDR3 bases are TGTGCCAGCAGCTTATCCTTCGAGAGTTCAGATACGCAGTATTTT. The encoded protein is CASSLSFESSDTQYF.

The rearrangement uses TRBV7-9 and TRBJ1-3; the D gene is possibly TRBD1 (6 bases). The ends were cut back, 5 bases at V and 0 bases at J, with 14 bases in the middle. Germline V gene sequence: CDR1 SEHNR, CDR2 FQNEAQ (reference sequence). The CDR3 is made up of 16 amino acids. The CDR3 sequence: CASSHRQASSGNTIYF. The CDR3 bases are TGTGCCAGCAGCCACAGACAGGCCTCCTCTGGAAACACCATATATTTT.